The T cell receptor (beta chain) under discussion was sequenced for a study of T cell repertoires in aging, cancer and after chemotherapy. Study in general: Patients with glioblastoma brain tumors were sampled before and after temozolomide-based therapy.

TCR beta rearrangements were amplified from peripheral blood genomic DNA. CDR1 is SGHRS, CDR2 YFSETQ, per germline. There are 15 residues in the CDR3. The J segment lost 2 bases and the V segment lost 4 bases, leaving 6 bases of the junction unmatched. Multiplex touch-down PCR with TRB-A/B primers amplified rearranged V-D-J TRB sequences. TCRdb re-called the multiplex PCR reads with MiXCR, one entry per CDR3 protein. Of some 1,500 distinct CDR3 sequences listed, around a fifth are singletons. This sequence was found in a human donor with a solid tumor. J is TRBJ1-3 and V is TRBV5-1, with 7 bases lining up with TRBD1. The sample was blood. CDR3 protein: CASSRGQPAGNTIYF. DNA for the CDR3: TGCGCCAGCAGCCGGGGACAGCCGGCTGGAAACACCATATATTTT.